This passage covers 32 T cell receptor beta chains from one sample sequenced in a study of blood T cell repertoires in COVID-19. Some clones are missing from TCRdb's copy, which holds only in-frame ones; the method was immunoSEQ multiplex PCR. The sample shows roughly 120,000 clones, 88% of them seen only once. Sequencing was carried out using peripheral blood. These receptors were taken from a woman aged 45-60 years with acute or convalescent COVID-19.

The V call is TRBV21-1, the J call TRBJ1-5; the D call of TRBD1 is as the table states it, not checked on the DNA. TRBV21-1 is a pseudogene. The CDR3 totals 18 residues. The CDR3 reads CASRTGQGIPYSNQPQHF. The CDR3 bases are TGTGCCAGCAGGACGGGACAGGGGATTCCATATAGCAATCAGCCCCAGCATTTT.

This chain links TRBV18 with TRBJ2-7; 10 bases are shared with TRBD2. The CDR3 has 13 residues. Germline V CDR1 and CDR2: KGHSH, LQKENI. The ends lost 4 bases at V and 6 bases at J; junction bases unmatched: 3. The CDR3 loop is CASSRLAGVEQYF. In DNA form, the CDR3 reads TGTGCCAGCTCACGACTAGCGGGCGTCGAGCAGTACTTC.

This chain uses TRBV7-9 with TRBJ2-5; TRBD2 might be the D (5 bases). CDR1 is SEHNR and CDR2 is FQNEAQ in the germline V gene (reference sequence). V gave up 3 bases and J gave up 5 bases, with 10 bases separating them. This CDR3 contains 13 residues. As DNA, the CDR3 is TGTGCCAGCAGCTTCGGGATCGGGGAGACCCAGTACTTC. Its protein product is CASSFGIGETQYF.

The chain couples TRBV5-5 to TRBJ2-5; D remains ambiguous. With 3 bases removed from V and 4 bases from J, the gap between germline ends came to 22 bases. Germline assignment: CDR1 SGHKS and CDR2 YYEKEE (reference sequence). The CDR3 consists of 17 residues. CDR3 loop: CASSSLPDGVVRETQYF. DNA for the CDR3: TGTGCCAGCAGCTCCCTACCCGACGGAGTGGTACGAGAGACCCAGTACTTC.

This clone has just a few counts. This chain uses TRBV3-1 (or the pseudogene TRBV3-2) with TRBJ1-1, with a tentative D call TRBD1 (5 bases). The V end lost 1 base, the J end lost 11 bases, and 20 bases lay between the germline ends. This CDR3 has 15 residues. Per germline, CDR1 LGHDT and CDR2 YNNKEL (reference sequence). CDR3 coding DNA: TGTGCCAGCAGCCAAGTCTTTGCCGGGGGGAGTCAGGCTTTCTTT. Translating gives CASSQVFAGGSQAFF.

This clone was counted between two and nine times. The chain recombines TRBV5-6 with TRBJ1-2, with D unresolved. The CDR3 covers 14 residues. With 5 bases removed from V and 6 bases from J, the gap between germline ends came to 17 bases. Germline lookup yields CDR1 SGHDT and CDR2 YYEEEE. The CDR3 spells CASRVTHGGDGYTF. The DNA for the CDR3 is TGTGCCAGCAGGGTGACACACGGCGGGGATGGCTACACCTTC.

The chain uses TRBV5-4 and TRBJ2-2; 8 positions agree with TRBD2. Trimming cost V 4 bases and J 7 bases; bases outside gene matches: 9. The CDR3 covers 15 residues. Germline V gives CDR1 SGHNT, CDR2 YYREEE (reference sequence). The CDR3 nucleotides read TGTGCCAGCAGCAAGGGGTTAGCGGGGCACGGGGAGCTGTTTTTT. Amino acids: CASSKGLAGHGELFF.

This CDR3 reads CSAATGKRRETQYF. Here the CDR3 DNA reads TGCAGCGCGGCGACAGGGAAAAGGCGCGAGACCCAGTACTTC. This rearrangement joins TRBV29-1 to TRBJ2-5; 7 bases align to TRBD1. The J segment lost 5 bases and the V segment lost 7 bases, leaving 13 bases of the junction unmatched. Looked up from germline, CDR1 is SQVTM and CDR2 is ANQGSEA. The CDR3 is 14 residues long.

This chain uses TRBV5-4 with TRBJ1-6; 7 positions agree with TRBD1. The CDR3 runs 15 residues. CDR1 and CDR2 (germline): SGHNT, YYREEE (reference sequence). J was trimmed by 10 bases and V by 0 bases; bases with no gene match: 7. CDR3 amino acids: CASSLGVPGGSPLHF. CDR3 DNA: TGTGCCAGCAGCTTGGGGGTGCCAGGGGGATCACCCCTCCACTTT. Drawing the rest from reference TRBV5-4 and TRBJ1-6, the complete variable domain is ETGVTQSPTHLIKTRGQQVTLRCSSQSGHNTVSWYQQALGQGPQFIFQYYREEENGRGNFPPRFSGLQFPNYSSELNVNALELDDSALYLCASSLGVPGGSPLHFGNGTRLTVT.

This rearrangement joins TRBV28 to TRBJ2-3; TRBD2 aligns across 7 bases. Germline V gene lookup returns CDR1 MDHEN and CDR2 SYDVKM. Losses at the gene ends were 6 bases for V and 7 bases for J; bases not matched to a gene: 16. CDR3 length: 16 amino acids. The CDR3 region is CASRTPPGRVTYTQYF. In DNA, the CDR3 is TGTGCCAGCAGAACCCCACCGGGGAGGGTCACGTATACGCAGTATTTT.

J is TRBJ1-5 and V is TRBV10-2; D call uncertain. The CDR3 loop spans 12 amino acids. Deletions cut 8 bases from V and 2 bases from J, with 7 bases between. Germline values: CDR1 WSHSY, CDR2 SAAADI. The CDR3 is CASRQGNQPQHF. DNA for the CDR3: TGCGCCAGCCGGCAGGGCAATCAGCCCCAGCATTTT.

The chain links TRBV24-1 to TRBJ2-1, with TRBD1 matching 9 bases. The CDR3 is 16 residues long. V shed 4 bases, J shed 2 bases, and the junction held 5 bases outside the gene matches. Germline CDR1 reads KGHDR; CDR2 reads SFDVKD. The CDR3 is CATSDPTGGAYNEQFF. In nucleotides, the CDR3 is TGTGCCACCAGTGACCCCACAGGGGGCGCCTACAATGAGCAGTTCTTC.

The gene calls are TRBV10-3 and TRBJ2-7; 8 bases agree with TRBD2. The trim removed 2 bases at V and 2 bases at J, leaving 8 bases unmatched. Germline V CDR1 and CDR2: ENHRY, SYGVKD. CDR3 length: 16 residues. CDR3 residues: CAISEPARGRTYEQYF. CDR3 in DNA: TGTGCCATCAGTGAGCCCGCCCGCGGGAGGACCTACGAGCAGTACTTC.

The chain is built from TRBV5-1 and TRBJ2-5, with D perhaps TRBD2 (5 bases). The CDR3 is 14 residues long. Germline V gives CDR1 SGHRS, CDR2 YFSETQ. V was cut by 0 bases and J by 5 bases, with 11 bases left in between. CDR3 DNA: TGCGCCAGCAGCTTGGTAGTGGGAGTGGAGACCCAGTACTTC. It is translated as CASSLVVGVETQYF. Together with reference TRBV5-1 and TRBJ2-5, the CDR3 gives the full variable domain: KAGVTQTPRYLIKTRGQQVTLSCSPISGHRSVSWYQQTPGQGLQFLFEYFSETQRNKGNFPGRFSGRQFSNSRSEMNVSTLELGDSALYLCASSLVVGVETQYFGPGTRLLVL.

This chain uses TRBV29-1 with TRBJ1-1; TRBD1 agrees at 7 bases. Germline CDR1 is SQVTM and CDR2 is ANQGSEA. The CDR3 extends over 15 amino acids. V was clipped by 3 bases and J by 4 bases; unmatched bases: 11. In DNA form, the CDR3 reads TGCAGCGTTGACAACCGACAGGGCCCCACCACTGAAGCTTTCTTT. This codes for CSVDNRQGPTTEAFF.

The chain employs TRBV5-1 and TRBJ2-5; 11 bases match TRBD1. The CDR3 spans 16 residues. With V trimmed by 1 base and J by 1 base, 3 bases remained unmatched. CDR1 is SGHRS, CDR2 YFSETQ, per germline. CDR3 sequence (DNA): TGCGCCAGCAGCTTGTCCGGGACAGGGGGCCAAGAGACCCAGTACTTC. Translating it yields CASSLSGTGGQETQYF.

The V gene is TRBV18, the J gene TRBJ2-2, with D maybe TRBD2 (5 bases). The CDR3 covers 15 residues. CDR1 is KGHSH, CDR2 LQKENI, per germline. V lost 3 bases and J lost 5, with 13 bases in between. The CDR3 DNA sequence: TGTGCCAGCTCACCCGATCAAGGAGGTACCGGGGAGCTGTTTTTT. Its protein is CASSPDQGGTGELFF.

The CDR3 DNA reads as TGTGCCAGCAGCTTCTCCGGCTCGGCAGGGGACTATGGCTACACCTTC. It yields the protein CASSFSGSAGDYGYTF. This rearrangement joins TRBV5-4 to TRBJ1-2; TRBD1 might be the D (6 bases). The V end was cut by 2 bases, the J end by 3 bases, with 17 bases between. The CDR3 runs to 16 residues. Germline CDR1 is SGHNT and CDR2 is YYREEE (reference sequence).

Points on this clone: The same CDR3 can be traced to other DNA sequences in this sample. This chain joins TRBV18 and TRBJ1-1, with unresolved D. The CDR3 contains 14 residues. With 2 bases removed from V and 1 base from J, the gap between germline ends came to 8 bases. Germline V gene lookup returns CDR1 KGHSH and CDR2 LQKENI. The CDR3 DNA reads as TGTGCCAGCTCACCAGAGAGGCGGAACACTGAAGCTTTCTTT. Protein product: CASSPERRNTEAFF.

The chain combines TRBV2 with TRBJ1-1, with D tentatively TRBD1 (6 bases). This CDR3 spans 14 amino acids. Trimming took off 6 bases at V and 2 bases at J, with 13 bases between the two ends. CDR1 SNHLY and CDR2 FYNNEI come from the germline V gene. The CDR3 DNA reads TGTGCCAGCAGACCAAGGACAGACAACACTGAAGCTTTCTTT. This sequence encodes CASRPRTDNTEAFF. Full variable domain (remainder filled in from reference TRBV2 and TRBJ1-1): EPEVTQTPSHQVTQMGQEVILRCVPISNHLYFYWYRQILGQKVEFLVSFYNNEISEKSEIFDDQFSVERPDGSNFTLKIRSTKLEDSAMYFCASRPRTDNTEAFFGQGTRLTVV.

This clone has a single count. This chain's CDR3 is CASSRGGTGARNTIYF. CDR3 sequence (DNA): TGTGCCAGCAGCCGAGGCGGGACAGGGGCGCGAAACACCATATATTTT. This chain links TRBV27 with TRBJ1-3; 10 bases are shared with TRBD1. J lost 5 bases, V lost 6 bases, and 10 bases had no gene match. Germline V lookup: CDR1 MNHEY, CDR2 SMNVEV (reference sequence). The CDR3 loop spans 16 amino acids.

The chain has TRBV10-1 and TRBJ1-4, with D possibly matching TRBD1 (5 bases). The CDR3 sequence is 14 residues long. Trimming took off 0 bases at V and 6 bases at J, with 8 bases between the two ends. From germline, CDR1 is WNHNN and CDR2 SYGVQD (reference sequence). The CDR3 DNA reads TGCGCCAGCAGTGAGTCTAGGGGCGATGAAAAACTGTTTTTT. Translating it yields CASSESRGDEKLFF.

This sequence joins TRBV19 and TRBJ1-4; D ambiguous. Trimming left V 6 bases short and J 3 bases short, with 8 bases between. CDR1 and CDR2 (germline): LNHDA, SQIVND (reference sequence). This CDR3 has 13 residues. In DNA, the CDR3 is TGTGCCAGTAGGGGCGTAGCTAATGAAAAACTGTTTTTT. As protein: CASRGVANEKLFF.

The gene calls are TRBV28 and TRBJ1-5; perhaps TRBD1 as D (6 bases). V shed 5 bases and J shed 6 bases, with 20 bases lying between them. The CDR3 has 16 residues. The germline V gene encodes CDR1 MDHEN and CDR2 SYDVKM. The CDR3 coding sequence is TGTGCCAGCAGTCGAGGGGGGGCCCCCGGGGTTCAGCCCCAGCATTTT. Its protein product is CASSRGGAPGVQPQHF.

The chain uses TRBV11-3 and TRBJ2-5; D ambiguous. Trimming removed 6 bases at V and 3 bases at J, with 11 bases between. Germline loops: CDR1 SGHNT, CDR2 YENEEA. CDR3 length: 13 residues. The CDR3 protein is CASRYAGEETQYF. The DNA for the CDR3 is TGTGCCAGCAGATACGCAGGTGAAGAGACCCAGTACTTC.

This sequence joins TRBV28 and TRBJ1-1, with 9 positions matching TRBD1. Trimming at V came to 6 bases and at J to 1 base, leaving 9 bases not matched to a gene. The germline V gene encodes CDR1 MDHEN and CDR2 SYDVKM. CDR3 size: 16 residues. The CDR3 spells CASSTGGSGTNTEAFF. The CDR3 DNA sequence: TGTGCCAGCAGCACAGGGGGCTCGGGGACGAACACTGAAGCTTTCTTT.

This chain links TRBV30 with TRBJ1-3, with D unresolved. V lost 0 bases and J lost 2, with 8 bases in between. The germline gives CDR1 GTSNPN, CDR2 SVGIG (reference sequence). This CDR3 is 14 amino acids long. This chain's CDR3 is CAWSVAGPGNTIYF. CDR3 DNA: TGTGCCTGGAGTGTAGCGGGCCCTGGAAACACCATATATTTT.

This chain connects TRBV3-1 (or the pseudogene TRBV3-2) to TRBJ2-3; tentatively, D is TRBD1 (7 bases). Germline CDR1 LGHDT, CDR2 YNNKEL (reference sequence). Trimming removed 10 bases from V and 6 bases from J, with 20 bases in between. The CDR3 length is 14 residues. This CDR3 is CATSHRGGTDTQYF. CDR3 in DNA: TGTGCCACCTCCCACAGGGGTGGGACTGATACGCAGTATTTT.

The V and J genes are TRBV29-1 and TRBJ2-5, with D perhaps matching TRBD1 (5 bases). V was clipped by 1 base and J by 5 bases, with 14 bases between them. The germline V gene encodes CDR1 SQVTM and CDR2 ANQGSEA. The CDR3 length is 14 residues. The CDR3 DNA is TGCAGCGTTGAAGGAGGCAGGGTTGGTGAGACCCAGTACTTC. Translation: CSVEGGRVGETQYF.

This chain connects TRBV2 to TRBJ2-1, with TRBD2 matching 8 bases. CDR1 is SNHLY and CDR2 is FYNNEI in the germline V gene. The length of the CDR3 is 15 residues. Unmatched junction bases numbered 0, after V lost 2 bases and J lost 0 bases. CDR3 DNA sequence: TGTGCCAGCAGTGAACTAGCGGGCTCCTACAATGAGCAGTTCTTC. It specifies CASSELAGSYNEQFF.

J is TRBJ1-3 and V is TRBV7-9, with D unclear. This CDR3 is 16 amino acids long. CDR1 is SEHNR and CDR2 is FQNEAQ in the germline V gene (reference sequence). V shed 0 bases and J shed 2 bases, with 11 bases lying between them. As DNA, the CDR3 is TGTGCCAGCAGCTTAGCTAAAAGGCAGGCTGGAAACACCATATATTTT. Amino acids: CASSLAKRQAGNTIYF.

Concerning this clone: The identical CDR3 is also encoded by other nucleotide sequences in the sample. The V and J genes are TRBV6-5 and TRBJ1-1; 8 nucleotides line up with TRBD1. Germline assignment: CDR1 MNHEY and CDR2 SVGAGI. CDR3 length: 13 residues. The ends lost 5 bases at V and 3 bases at J; junction bases unmatched: 2. CDR3 sequence reads: CASSLQGDTEAFF. For the CDR3, the DNA is TGTGCCAGCAGTCTACAGGGGGACACTGAAGCTTTCTTT.